Here is one T cell receptor beta chain with its context. Its target is not known. The germline gives CDR1 SGDLS, CDR2 YYNGEE. This CDR3 contains 15 residues. V lost 4 bases to trimming and J lost 8 bases, with 19 bases between them. Described time point: persistent/refractory GD, antithyroid drugs over 5 years with positive TRAb. Making the TCR library involved RNA that had been extracted from PBMCs. Patients of an endocrinology department in Xi'an, China, were included. Arm-PCR of CDR3 regions and iRepertoire HTBI primers were used to build TCR beta libraries. TCRdb re-derived calls from the multiplex PCR reads in MiXCR, one entry per CDR3 protein. Of some 300,000 distinct CDR3 sequences in the sample, around 23% were seen once. The record originates from a study of regulatory T cells in long-lasting Graves disease. General study results and limits: Persistent Graves' patients showed less TCR diversity than newly diagnosed patients showed. Persistent disease was associated with favored TRBV28 usage and with favored use of TRBJ1-2 and TRBJ2-5.

This TCR was sampled from a female donor with Graves disease. The material sequenced was peripheral blood mononuclear cells (PBMCs), taken when the disease was refractory, from a patient treated with antithyroid drugs. The chain is built from TRBV9 and TRBJ2-1; tentatively, D is TRBD1 (6 bases). CDR3 protein: CASSFLAGKGDEQFF. The CDR3, as DNA: TGTGCCAGCAGCTTCTTAGCCGGGAAGGGGGATGAGCAGTTCTTC.